These 9 T cell receptor beta chains were all obtained from the same sample, sequenced in a study of T cell clones after liver transplantation. The protocol was immunoSEQ multiplex PCR, while the TCRdb copy is restricted to in-frame clones and leaves out a portion. In the table there are roughly 20,000 clones, roughly 92% of which are singletons. Sequenced material: CD8+ T cells from blood, taken around 27 months after liver transplant. The source of these receptors is a human patient who received a liver transplant. Some T cells may be transferred from the graft donor.

This clone appeared once. The CDR3 spells CASSFEGARAYNEQFF. CDR3 coding DNA: TGTGCCAGCAGTTTTGAGGGGGCGCGGGCCTACAATGAGCAGTTCTTC. The chain combines TRBV27 with TRBJ2-1; 7 bases are a match to TRBD1. Trimming at V came to 3 bases and at J to 2 bases, leaving 7 bases not matched to a gene. The CDR3 spans 16 residues. CDR1 is MNHEY and CDR2 is SMNVEV in the germline V gene (reference sequence).

The chain is built from TRBV7-9 and TRBJ2-1; TRBD2 matches at 9 bases. CDR3 length equals 15 residues. V lost 2 bases, J lost 10 bases, and 9 bases stayed unmatched. CDR1 and CDR2 from the germline V gene are SEHNR and FQNEAQ (reference sequence). The CDR3 coding sequence is TGTGCCAGCAGCTTATCAGCGGGAGGTGTAGGGGAGCAGTTCTTC. Its translation: CASSLSAGGVGEQFF.

This chain connects TRBV11-3 to TRBJ2-7; D might be TRBD1 or TRBD2, each matching 7 bases. The CDR3 is made up of 16 amino acids. Between the trimmed V and J ends, which lost 0 bases and 2 bases, there was a span of 14 bases. The V gene's germline CDR1 is SGHNT and CDR2 YENEEA. The CDR3 coding sequence is TGTGCCAGCAGCTTAGATTGGGAGGGACAGCCCTACGAGCAGTACTTC. It codes for CASSLDWEGQPYEQYF.

The chain recombines TRBV6-5 with TRBJ1-2; perhaps TRBD1 as D (5 bases). The germline V and J ends were trimmed by 7 bases and 4 bases, with 19 bases remaining between them. The CDR3 totals 15 residues. Germline lookup yields CDR1 MNHEY and CDR2 SVGAGI. CDR3 nucleotide sequence: TGTGCCAGCACCCCAACTCGGGACTCTCGCTATGGCTACACCTTC. As protein: CASTPTRDSRYGYTF.

This clone is a singleton in its sample. The chain links TRBV5-6 to TRBJ2-7; possibly TRBD1 or TRBD2 for D (5 bases each). The CDR3 contains 15 residues. The germline V gene encodes CDR1 SGHDT and CDR2 YYEEEE. The V end was cut by 4 bases, the J end by 6 bases, with 20 bases between. The CDR3 spells CASSPGWGSTAEQYF. CDR3 nucleotide sequence: TGTGCCAGCAGCCCGGGGTGGGGGTCGACGGCCGAGCAGTACTTC. The whole variable domain, filled in from reference TRBV5-6 and TRBJ2-7, reads DAGVTQSPTHLIKTRGQQVTLRCSPKSGHDTVSWYQQALGQGPQFIFQYYEEEERQRGNFPDRFSGHQFPNYSSELNVNALLLGDSALYLCASSPGWGSTAEQYFGPGTRLTVT.

The chain combines TRBV5-1 with TRBJ2-5; 7 nucleotides match TRBD1. The CDR3 is made up of 14 amino acids. V gave up 0 bases and J gave up 4 bases; unmatched junction bases: 3. Germline loops: CDR1 SGHRS, CDR2 YFSETQ. DNA for the CDR3: TGCGCCAGCAGCTTGGGGACAGGACCAGAGACCCAGTACTTC. It translates to CASSLGTGPETQYF.

This clone was seen a few times. This CDR3 reads CAISEVGGPQPQHF. The CDR3 DNA reads TGTGCCATCAGTGAGGTCGGGGGACCTCAGCCCCAGCATTTT. V usage is TRBV10-3 and J usage is TRBJ1-5; a weak D match, TRBD1 (5 bases). V lost 2 bases and J 6 bases, leaving 11 bases between the germline ends. Germline CDR1 reads ENHRY; CDR2 reads SYGVKD. The CDR3 has 14 amino acids.

The V and J genes are TRBV9 and TRBJ1-5; D possibly corresponds to TRBD1 (6 bases). Germline V CDR1 and CDR2: SGDLS, YYNGEE. The CDR3 sequence is 13 residues long. Trimming cost V 3 bases and J 4 bases, with 8 bases left between them. The CDR3 region has the DNA TGTGCCAGCAGCGGAGGGGGGAATCAGCCCCAGCATTTT. Encoded protein: CASSGGGNQPQHF.

The chain combines TRBV5-5 with TRBJ2-5, with 7 bases aligning to TRBD2. In germline, CDR1 is SGHKS, CDR2 YYEKEE (reference sequence). V lost 4 bases and J lost 5; bases outside the gene matches: 11. The CDR3 consists of 15 residues. CDR3 in amino acids: CASSPGTTSRETQYF. As DNA, the CDR3 is TGTGCCAGCAGCCCCGGGACTACCTCGAGGGAGACCCAGTACTTC.